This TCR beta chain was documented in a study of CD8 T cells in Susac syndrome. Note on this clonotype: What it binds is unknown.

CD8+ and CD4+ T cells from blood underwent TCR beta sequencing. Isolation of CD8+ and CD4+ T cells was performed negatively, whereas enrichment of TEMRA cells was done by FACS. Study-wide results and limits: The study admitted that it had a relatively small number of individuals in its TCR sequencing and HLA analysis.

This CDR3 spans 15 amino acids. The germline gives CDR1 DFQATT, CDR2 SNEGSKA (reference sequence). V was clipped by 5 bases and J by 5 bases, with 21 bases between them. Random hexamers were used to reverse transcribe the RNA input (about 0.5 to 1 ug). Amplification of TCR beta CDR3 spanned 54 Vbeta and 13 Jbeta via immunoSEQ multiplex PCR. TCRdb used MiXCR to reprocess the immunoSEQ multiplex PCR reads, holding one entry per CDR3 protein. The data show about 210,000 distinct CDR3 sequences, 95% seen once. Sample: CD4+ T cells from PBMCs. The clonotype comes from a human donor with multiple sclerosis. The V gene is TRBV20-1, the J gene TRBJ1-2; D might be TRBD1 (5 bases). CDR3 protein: CSAVPPLVAGYGYTF. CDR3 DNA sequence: TGCAGTGCTGTTCCTCCCTTAGTGGCAGGGTATGGCTACACCTTC.